The 22 T cell receptor beta chains given below trace back to one sample, sequenced in a study of cytomegalovirus exposure and HLA in healthy donors. The primer mix had 60 Vbeta and 13 Jbeta primers. Sequencing was performed with immunoSEQ multiplex PCR; in TCRdb, only in-frame clones are kept and a portion is missing. This repertoire shows roughly 120,000 clones, about 80% found once; its top ten account for under 3%. Sequencing input: PBMCs. The origin of the receptors is a young man in good health and CMV-seronegative.

The chain is built from TRBV28 and TRBJ1-3; 9 bases align to TRBD1. The CDR3 runs to 18 residues. Unmatched junction bases numbered 12, after V lost 5 bases and J lost 1 base. Germline CDR1 and CDR2: MDHEN and SYDVKM. This chain's CDR3 is CASSTPWGQGRSGNTIYF. Written as DNA, the CDR3 is TGTGCCAGCAGTACACCTTGGGGACAGGGAAGATCTGGAAACACCATATATTTT.

Only one count was recorded for this clone. V and J are TRBV13 and TRBJ1-2; the D gene is possibly TRBD1 (6 bases). CDR1 and CDR2 from the germline V gene are PRHDT and FYEKMQ (reference sequence). This CDR3 has 18 residues. Trimming left V 1 base short and J 4 bases short, with 22 bases between. The CDR3 nucleotides are TGTGCCAGCAGCTTAGTAGTTAGACAGGACGTTGATATCTATGGCTACACCTTC. It codes for CASSLVVRQDVDIYGYTF.

V usage is TRBV2 and J usage is TRBJ1-5; unclear D gene. This CDR3 comprises 12 residues. Trimming stripped 3 bases from V and 4 bases from J, with 4 bases between. In germline, CDR1 is SNHLY, CDR2 FYNNEI. The CDR3 coding sequence is TGTGCCAGCAGTGATGAGAATCAGCCCCAGCATTTT. This translates into CASSDENQPQHF.

The table lists this clone with a count of one. The chain has TRBV9 and TRBJ2-2; 7 bases line up with TRBD1. Looked up from germline, CDR1 is SGDLS and CDR2 is YYNGEE. This CDR3 has 14 amino acids. Unmatched junction bases numbered 4, after V lost 3 bases and J lost 5 bases. The CDR3 reads CASSGTGGTGELFF. Here the CDR3 DNA reads TGTGCCAGCAGCGGGACAGGTGGGACCGGGGAGCTGTTTTTT.

The V call is TRBV7-6, the J call TRBJ2-7, with 7 nucleotides matching TRBD1. Trimming took 0 bases from V and 2 from J; bases not matched to a gene: 1. This CDR3 has 14 residues. Germline V CDR1 and CDR2: SGHVS, FNYEAQ. CDR3 in DNA: TGTGCCAGCAGCTTAGCGGGACAGACCTACGAGCAGTACTTC. It yields the protein CASSLAGQTYEQYF.

This sequence joins TRBV7-9 and TRBJ1-4; D gene ambiguous. This CDR3 is 17 amino acids long. Germline values: CDR1 SEHNR, CDR2 FQNEAQ (reference sequence). V lost 1 base, J lost 5 bases, and 17 bases lay in between. CDR3 bases: TGTGCCAGCAGCTTAGATCTGACCGGAGCCGGAAATGAAAAACTGTTTTTT. Residues: CASSLDLTGAGNEKLFF.

The J gene is TRBJ1-2, the V gene TRBV7-9, with a possible D match to TRBD1 (6 bases). The CDR3 extends over 15 amino acids. V shed 3 bases and J shed 6 bases, with 17 bases lying between them. Germline loops: CDR1 SEHNR, CDR2 FQNEAQ (reference sequence). CDR3 in DNA: TGTGCCAGCAGCTTTCAGGGGAGGGGCGCGGATGGCTACACCTTC. This encodes CASSFQGRGADGYTF. The whole variable domain, remainder taken from reference TRBV7-9 and TRBJ1-2, is DTGVSQNPRHKITKRGQNVTFRCDPISEHNRLYWYRQTLGQGPEFLTYFQNEAQLEKSRLLSDRFSAERPKGSFSTLEIQRTEQGDSAMYLCASSFQGRGADGYTFGSGTRLTVV.

The chain carries TRBV30 and TRBJ1-2, with TRBD1 identical over 9 bases. Per the germline V gene, CDR1 is GTSNPN and CDR2 is SVGIG (reference sequence). V dropped 8 bases and J dropped 0; count of bases not matched to a gene: 16. The CDR3 is 17 residues long. This CDR3 is CARGGWDRALANYGYTF. The CDR3 coding sequence is TGTGCCCGGGGAGGGTGGGACAGGGCCTTAGCTAACTATGGCTACACCTTC. Combining the CDR3 with reference TRBV30 and TRBJ1-2 gives the whole variable domain SQTIHQWPATLVQPVGSPLSLECTVEGTSNPNLYWYRQAAGRGLQLLFYSVGIGQISSEVPQNLSASRPQDRQFILSSKKLLLSDSGFYLCARGGWDRALANYGYTFGSGTRLTVV.

In its sample, this clone was seen a few times. This chain uses TRBV5-1 with TRBJ2-1, with 9 bases identical to TRBD2. The CDR3 totals 16 residues. The V segment lost 2 bases and the J segment 0 bases; nucleotides outside the gene matches: 3. Germline V lookup: CDR1 SGHRS, CDR2 YFSETQ. The CDR3 loop reads CASSFLAGSSYNEQFF. The CDR3 DNA sequence: TGCGCCAGCAGCTTTCTAGCGGGATCCTCCTACAATGAGCAGTTCTTC.

The chain couples TRBV7-8 to TRBJ2-1; 13 bases are shared with TRBD2. The CDR3 runs to 16 residues. Trimming took 2 bases from V and 5 from J; bases not matched to a gene: 3. Per the germline V gene, CDR1 is SGHVS and CDR2 is FQNEAQ. The DNA of the CDR3 is TGTGCCAGCAGCTTATTGGGGACTAGCGGGAACAATGAGCAGTTCTTC. The encoded protein is CASSLLGTSGNNEQFF.

This rearrangement joins TRBV19 to TRBJ1-5, with TRBD1 identical over 8 bases. Per the germline V gene, CDR1 is LNHDA and CDR2 is SQIVND (reference sequence). Trimming took 6 bases from V and 0 from J; bases not matched to a gene: 4. The CDR3 has 15 residues. CDR3 sequence: CASRPTGASNQPQHF. In nucleotides, the CDR3 is TGTGCCAGTAGACCGACAGGGGCTAGCAATCAGCCCCAGCATTTT.

This clone turned up a few times. The rearrangement joins TRBV5-1 to TRBJ2-3, with D uncertain. Germline CDR1 SGHRS, CDR2 YFSETQ. The V end lost 0 bases, the J end lost 2 bases, and 13 bases lay between the germline ends. CDR3 length: 16 residues. CDR3 loop: CASSLEAVGVTDTQYF. The CDR3 coding sequence is TGCGCCAGCAGCTTGGAGGCGGTGGGTGTCACAGATACGCAGTATTTT.

The chain is built from TRBV7-9 and TRBJ2-6; TRBD1 matches 10 bases. Trimming at V came to 6 bases and at J to 1 base, leaving 6 bases not matched to a gene. The CDR3 has 17 amino acids. Germline lookup yields CDR1 SEHNR and CDR2 FQNEAQ (reference sequence). CDR3 region: CASRSGTGASGANVLTF. CDR3 DNA sequence: TGTGCCAGCAGATCCGGGACAGGGGCTTCTGGGGCCAACGTCCTGACTTTC. The full variable domain, completed using reference TRBV7-9 and TRBJ2-6, is DTGVSQNPRHKITKRGQNVTFRCDPISEHNRLYWYRQTLGQGPEFLTYFQNEAQLEKSRLLSDRFSAERPKGSFSTLEIQRTEQGDSAMYLCASRSGTGASGANVLTFGAGSRLTVL.

The chain couples TRBV7-2 to TRBJ2-1; 9 bases map to TRBD2. CDR1 is SGHTA, CDR2 FQGNSA, per germline. Germline trimming cut 5 bases from V and 9 bases from J; bases unmatched to any gene: 11. CDR3 length equals 15 residues. As DNA, the CDR3 is TGTGCCAGCAGCGAAACCGGGACTAGCCGTAGTGAGCAGTTCTTC. It is translated as CASSETGTSRSEQFF.

The rearrangement links TRBV28 to TRBJ2-5; tentatively, D is TRBD1 (5 bases). Per germline, CDR1 MDHEN and CDR2 SYDVKM. The CDR3 sequence is 14 residues long. Trimming left V 7 bases short and J 5 bases short, with 17 bases between. The CDR3 sequence: CASIQKGYSETQYF. CDR3 DNA sequence: TGTGCCAGCATTCAAAAGGGGTATTCTGAGACCCAGTACTTC.

This chain links TRBV28 with TRBJ1-4, with TRBD1 matching 9 bases. CDR3 length: 16 amino acids. CDR1 and CDR2 (germline): MDHEN, SYDVKM. The trim removed 5 bases at V and 7 bases at J, leaving 11 bases unmatched. CDR3 region: CASSPDTGGAFEKLFF. The CDR3 DNA sequence: TGTGCCAGCAGTCCCGATACAGGGGGCGCGTTTGAAAAACTGTTTTTT.

V gene TRBV21-1 combines with J gene TRBJ1-1; TRBD1, the D gene given by the table, was not confirmed from the DNA. TRBV21-1 is a recognized pseudogene. The CDR3 contains 16 residues. As DNA, the CDR3 is TGTGCCAGCAGCACTCCTCCCCTAGGACAGGGTCGAGAAGCTTTCTTT. The encoded protein is CASSTPPLGQGREAFF.

The chain has TRBV19 and TRBJ2-7; D might be TRBD2 (5 bases). The CDR3 length is 12 residues. The germline V gene encodes CDR1 LNHDA and CDR2 SQIVND (reference sequence). The V end lost 3 bases, the J end lost 7 bases, and 10 bases lay between the germline ends. CDR3 region: CASSMTPGEQYF. CDR3 DNA: TGTGCCAGTAGTATGACCCCGGGGGAGCAGTACTTC. The entire variable domain, with the rest obtained from reference TRBV19 and TRBJ2-7, is as follows: DGGITQSPKYLFRKEGQNVTLSCEQNLNHDAMYWYRQDPGQGLRLIYYSQIVNDFQKGDIAEGYSVSREKKESFPLTVTSAQKNPTAFYLCASSMTPGEQYFGPGTRLTVT.

This sequence joins TRBV10-3 and TRBJ1-6, with 7 positions matching TRBD1. Germline assignment: CDR1 ENHRY and CDR2 SYGVKD. There are 14 residues in the CDR3. V lost 6 bases to trimming and J lost 6 bases; unmatched junction nucleotides: 5. The CDR3 region is CAISGQEVNSPLHF. CDR3 DNA: TGTGCCATCAGCGGACAGGAGGTTAATTCACCCCTCCACTTT.

The CDR3 reads CASSYSGGRTDYEQYF. CDR3 nucleotides: TGTGCCAGCAGTTACTCTGGCGGGAGGACCGACTACGAGCAGTACTTC. The chain is built from TRBV6-5 and TRBJ2-7, with TRBD2 matching over 8 bases. J lost 3 bases, V lost 0 bases, and 7 bases had no gene match. This CDR3 contains 16 residues. Germline-derived CDR1 and CDR2 are MNHEY and SVGAGI.

The genes are TRBV15 and TRBJ2-7; perhaps TRBD1 as D (7 bases). The germline V gene has CDR1 LNHNV and CDR2 YYDKDF (reference sequence). The V gene lost 5 bases and the J gene lost 0 bases, with 11 bases spanning the gap. The CDR3 extends over 14 amino acids. CDR3 sequence: CATSAGGFSYEQYF. The CDR3 nucleotides read TGTGCCACCAGCGCAGGGGGGTTCTCCTACGAGCAGTACTTC.

The chain couples TRBV19 to TRBJ2-1; the match to TRBD2 covers 14 bases. The CDR3 contains 16 residues. The junction had 8 bases not matched to a gene; V was cut back by 5 bases and J by 8 bases. CDR1 and CDR2 (germline): LNHDA, SQIVND (reference sequence). The CDR3 is CASSWTSGRSIDEQFF. For the CDR3, the DNA is TGTGCCAGTAGTTGGACTAGCGGGAGGAGTATAGATGAGCAGTTCTTC.